The 24 T cell receptor beta chains presented below share a single source sample, sequenced in a study of T-cell reconstitution after alpha-beta-depleted transplantation in children. The authors prepared the TCRbeta library with unique molecular identifiers. TCRdb re-analysed the PCR reads in MiXCR, keeping a single row per CDR3 protein. The sample contains about 1,000,000 distinct CDR3 sequences, about 30% of which appear only once. This material consisted of PBMCs, mostly from graft donor cells, taken 360 days after TCRalphabeta/CD19-depleted stem cell transplant. Receptors were obtained from a boy under three years old who had a stem cell transplant for SCID, so the T cells may come from the graft donor.

The gene calls are TRBV20-1 and TRBJ2-1; tentatively, D is TRBD1 (6 bases). Germline lookup yields CDR1 DFQATT and CDR2 SNEGSKA (reference sequence). The CDR3 covers 11 residues. Trimming pared 5 bases from V and 10 bases from J, leaving 12 bases between. This chain's CDR3 is CSASRGGEQFF. CDR3 nucleotide sequence: TGCAGTGCTTCCAGGGGCGGGGAGCAGTTCTTC.

This clonotype has a handful of counts. This chain uses TRBV27 with TRBJ2-5; D gene uncertain. In germline, CDR1 is MNHEY, CDR2 SMNVEV (reference sequence). V lost 3 bases and J 1 base, leaving 9 bases between the germline ends. There are 14 residues in the CDR3. CDR3 amino acids: CASSFFSGQETQYF. CDR3 nucleotides: TGTGCCAGCAGTTTTTTCTCGGGCCAAGAGACCCAGTACTTC.

The gene calls are TRBV7-2 and TRBJ2-1, with D unclear. Trimming pared 3 bases from V and 4 bases from J, leaving 16 bases between. The CDR3 runs to 16 residues. Germline V gene sequence: CDR1 SGHTA, CDR2 FQGNSA. The CDR3 sequence is CASSFGVAPPYNEQFF. CDR3 bases: TGTGCCAGCAGCTTCGGAGTGGCACCTCCTTACAATGAGCAGTTCTTC.

The chain links TRBV27 to TRBJ2-7; D ambiguous. The CDR3 sequence is 14 residues long. Germline V gene lookup returns CDR1 MNHEY and CDR2 SMNVEV (reference sequence). The germline V and J ends were trimmed by 3 bases and 2 bases, with 11 bases remaining between them. As DNA, the CDR3 is TGTGCCAGCAGTTTGGCAGGAATAACCTACGAGCAGTACTTC. It is translated as CASSLAGITYEQYF.

The table lists this clonotype with a count of one. The chain links TRBV5-1 to TRBJ2-5, with 11 bases aligning to TRBD2. V shed 4 bases, J shed 4 bases, and the junction held 6 bases outside the gene matches. Germline V gene sequence: CDR1 SGHRS, CDR2 YFSETQ. The CDR3 runs 15 residues. DNA of the CDR3: TGCGCCAGCAGCCCGGAGCTAGCGGGGGGAGAGACCCAGTACTTC. As protein: CASSPELAGGETQYF.

The chain has TRBV20-1 and TRBJ2-3, with 11 bases identical to TRBD2. Per the germline V gene, CDR1 is DFQATT and CDR2 is SNEGSKA (reference sequence). The CDR3 is 17 amino acids. J gave up 6 bases and V 2 bases, and 13 bases lay outside the gene matches. The CDR3 loop is CSARPPPTSGALDTQYF. The CDR3 nucleotides read TGCAGTGCTAGACCCCCCCCGACTAGCGGGGCCCTTGATACGCAGTATTTT.

The chain employs TRBV7-2 and TRBJ2-1, with D perhaps being TRBD1 or TRBD2 (5 bases each). This CDR3 is built from 17 residues. V was trimmed by 5 bases and J by 6 bases, leaving 23 bases between them. CDR1 is SGHTA and CDR2 is FQGNSA in the germline V gene. Here the CDR3 DNA reads TGTGCCAGCAGCCCCCGGGGCAGCTTTTCGGGGCTCAATGAGCAGTTCTTC. Protein sequence: CASSPRGSFSGLNEQFF.

This clonotype was seen a handful of times. The chain couples TRBV9 to TRBJ2-1, with D perhaps TRBD2 (5 bases). The CDR3 runs to 17 residues. V lost 3 bases and J 4 bases, leaving 20 bases between the germline ends. Germline V gene data show CDR1 as SGDLS and CDR2 as YYNGEE. The CDR3 is CASSAGLGSAAYNEQFF. The CDR3 nucleotides are TGTGCCAGCAGCGCGGGATTGGGAAGCGCAGCTTACAATGAGCAGTTCTTC.

The J gene is TRBJ2-5, the V gene TRBV28, with 7 bases identical to TRBD1. With V trimmed by 4 bases and J by 5 bases, 13 bases remained unmatched. The CDR3 length is 16 residues. Germline V CDR1 and CDR2: MDHEN, SYDVKM. CDR3 amino acids: CASSSPVLDREETQYF. The CDR3 coding sequence is TGTGCCAGCAGTTCCCCGGTCCTCGACAGGGAGGAGACCCAGTACTTC.

This clonotype appeared once. The J gene is TRBJ2-3, the V gene TRBV20-1; D unclear. The V and J ends lost 1 base and 2 bases respectively, with 13 bases between them. This CDR3 has 15 residues. Germline CDR1 is DFQATT and CDR2 is SNEGSKA (reference sequence). For the CDR3, the DNA is TGCAGTGCTAGAGTCCATCCGCTTAACACAGATACGCAGTATTTT. Translation: CSARVHPLNTDTQYF.

The chain is built from TRBV9 and TRBJ2-7; 9 bases line up with TRBD1. CDR1 and CDR2 (germline): SGDLS, YYNGEE. Trimming at V came to 3 bases and at J to 6 bases, leaving 4 bases not matched to a gene. The CDR3 is made up of 13 amino acids. The CDR3 sequence: CASSEGTGFEQYF. DNA for the CDR3: TGTGCCAGCAGCGAGGGGACAGGGTTCGAGCAGTACTTC.

The V gene is TRBV27, the J gene TRBJ2-3; TRBD2 matches at 11 bases. V was clipped by 7 bases and J by 6 bases; unmatched bases: 9. The CDR3 totals 15 residues. Germline V gene lookup returns CDR1 MNHEY and CDR2 SMNVEV (reference sequence). CDR3 in DNA: TGTGCCAGCAAATTACTAGCGGGGGCCTGGGATACGCAGTATTTT. Amino acids: CASKLLAGAWDTQYF.

The chain combines TRBV11-1 with TRBJ2-1; the D is unclear. V lost 8 bases, J lost 6 bases, and 8 bases lay in between. CDR1 and CDR2 from the germline V gene are SGHAT and FQDESV (reference sequence). CDR3 length equals 11 residues. The CDR3, as DNA: TGTGCCAGCCACATACGCAATGAGCAGTTCTTC. Its translation: CASHIRNEQFF.

This chain links TRBV5-1 with TRBJ2-2; the match to TRBD1 covers 7 bases. The CDR3 contains 16 residues. The germline CDR1 and CDR2 sequences are SGHRS and YFSETQ. Trimming took 5 bases from V and 1 from J; bases not matched to a gene: 8. This chain's CDR3 is CASRPTTGMNTGELFF. CDR3 bases: TGCGCCAGCAGACCAACGACAGGGATGAACACCGGGGAGCTGTTTTTT. The variable domain in full, with the rest retrieved from reference TRBV5-1 and TRBJ2-2, is KAGVTQTPRYLIKTRGQQVTLSCSPISGHRSVSWYQQTPGQGLQFLFEYFSETQRNKGNFPGRFSGRQFSNSRSEMNVSTLELGDSALYLCASRPTTGMNTGELFFGEGSRLTVL.

This clonotype turned up a few times. The chain carries TRBV4-2 and TRBJ2-1, with 14 bases aligning to TRBD2. The CDR3 consists of 19 residues. Trimming removed 2 bases from V and 2 bases from J; junction bases left unmatched: 8. CDR1 is LGHNA, CDR2 YNFKEQ, per germline. CDR3 coding DNA: TGTGCCAGCAGCCAACCAGGACTAGCGGGGGGTCTCACCTACAATGAGCAGTTCTTC. It encodes CASSQPGLAGGLTYNEQFF.

The DNA of the CDR3 is TGTGCCAGCAGCCGACAGGGAGGAAACGAGCAGTACTTC. It is translated as CASSRQGGNEQYF. V gene TRBV5-5 combines with J gene TRBJ2-7; a possible D gene is TRBD1 (7 bases). V was pared by 4 bases and J by 5 bases, with 13 bases between. Per germline, CDR1 SGHKS and CDR2 YYEKEE (reference sequence). The CDR3 runs to 13 residues.

The CDR3 spells CSARDSRTAQETQYF. CDR3 nucleotide sequence: TGCAGTGCTAGAGATTCGAGGACAGCCCAAGAGACCCAGTACTTC. The chain uses TRBV20-1 and TRBJ2-5, with D possibly being TRBD1 (6 bases). Trimming pared 0 bases from V and 1 base from J, leaving 12 bases between. CDR1 is DFQATT and CDR2 is SNEGSKA in the germline V gene (reference sequence). The CDR3 spans 15 residues.

For the CDR3, the DNA is TGTGCCACCAGCAGAGACGCAGCTATGGGGGGGGATGAGCAGTTCTTC. Translating gives CATSRDAAMGGDEQFF. This chain links TRBV15 with TRBJ2-1; TRBD2 aligns across 7 bases. The CDR3 is 16 residues long. The germline CDR1 and CDR2 sequences are LNHNV and YYDKDF (reference sequence). V lost 0 bases and J lost 8; bases outside the gene matches: 10. The full variable domain, with the rest looked up from reference TRBV15 and TRBJ2-1, is DAMVIQNPRYQVTQFGKPVTLSCSQTLNHNVMYWYQQKSSQAPKLLFHYYDKDFNNEADTPDNFQSRRPNTSFCFLDIRSPGLGDTAMYLCATSRDAAMGGDEQFFGPGTRLTVL.

The chain uses TRBV7-2 and TRBJ2-4, with D possibly matching TRBD1 (6 bases). CDR1 is SGHTA, CDR2 FQGNSA, per germline. The CDR3 is 14 residues long. V was trimmed by 4 bases and J by 1 base, leaving 8 bases between them. The CDR3 sequence is CASSSTGAKNIQYF. CDR3 sequence (DNA): TGTGCCAGCAGCTCCACAGGGGCCAAAAACATTCAGTACTTC.

The gene calls are TRBV2 and TRBJ1-4, with a weak D call TRBD1 (5 bases). V dropped 7 bases and J dropped 5 bases, with 14 bases sitting between them. From germline, CDR1 is SNHLY and CDR2 FYNNEI. This CDR3 has 14 amino acids. In nucleotides, the CDR3 is TGTGCCAGCATGGAGGGGACCAACAATGAAAAACTGTTTTTT. Translated: CASMEGTNNEKLFF. The full variable domain, with the rest looked up from reference TRBV2 and TRBJ1-4, is EPEVTQTPSHQVTQMGQEVILRCVPISNHLYFYWYRQILGQKVEFLVSFYNNEISEKSEIFDDQFSVERPDGSNFTLKIRSTKLEDSAMYFCASMEGTNNEKLFFGSGTQLSVL.

CDR3 DNA sequence: TGTGCCACCAGCAGAGCAAGCTCCTACAATGAGCAGTTCTTC. This translates into CATSRASSYNEQFF. The chain is built from TRBV15 and TRBJ2-1; D call uncertain. The CDR3 extends over 14 amino acids. V lost 1 base to trimming and J lost 0 bases, with 4 bases between them. Per germline, CDR1 LNHNV and CDR2 YYDKDF (reference sequence). The variable domain in full, with the rest retrieved from reference TRBV15 and TRBJ2-1, is DAMVIQNPRYQVTQFGKPVTLSCSQTLNHNVMYWYQQKSSQAPKLLFHYYDKDFNNEADTPDNFQSRRPNTSFCFLDIRSPGLGDTAMYLCATSRASSYNEQFFGPGTRLTVL.

This clonotype was recorded only once. The chain recombines TRBV5-1 with TRBJ2-3; D might be TRBD2 (6 bases). The CDR3 loop spans 16 amino acids. Per the germline V gene, CDR1 is SGHRS and CDR2 is YFSETQ. The V and J ends lost 0 bases and 2 bases respectively, with 13 bases between them. CDR3 nucleotide sequence: TGCGCCAGCAGCTTGGGGGACTCACCAGACACAGATACGCAGTATTTT. Translating gives CASSLGDSPDTDTQYF.

The J gene is TRBJ2-2, the V gene TRBV4-1; no clear D. Trimming pared 0 bases from V and 7 bases from J, leaving 6 bases between. In germline, CDR1 is MGHRA, CDR2 YSYEKL. The CDR3 is made up of 13 amino acids. The CDR3 here is CASSQDMGGELFF. CDR3 coding DNA: TGCGCCAGCAGCCAAGATATGGGCGGGGAGCTGTTTTTT.

The rearrangement links TRBV12-3 or TRBV12-4 to TRBJ2-5, with 11 bases identical to TRBD2. Trimming removed 4 bases from V and 2 bases from J; junction bases left unmatched: 3. The CDR3 covers 15 residues. CDR3 DNA: TGTGCCAGCAGTTCTAGCGGGGGGCGTCAAGAGACCCAGTACTTC. Translated, it gives CASSSSGGRQETQYF.